A single T cell receptor beta chain is shown here with its context. Its antigen is as yet unknown. Germline CDR1 reads SNHLY; CDR2 reads FYNNEI. The length of the CDR3 is 15 residues. V lost 6 bases, J lost 5 bases, and 19 bases lay in between. These data are taken from a study of blood T cells in healthy people across ages. Regarding the study as a whole: Across the age range, TCR beta diversity per million T cells fell in a roughly linear way. Naive CD4+ cells and diversity were both higher in long-lived donors than in aged donors.

It was with a sample-barcoded 5' primer and a J-beta primer mix that a second PCR of roughly 7 to 12 cycles was run. MiXCR was run by TCRdb on the 5' RACE reads, yielding one entry per CDR3 protein. This table has about 780,000 distinct CDR3 sequences, roughly 24% appearing once. The sample was also linked to a second study, of T cells of mothers and their children. From that paper: Samples were provided by three healthy Caucasian mothers and their six children. The search for persistent microchimeric T cell clones detected none.

J is TRBJ1-1 and V is TRBV2; D may be TRBD1 (5 bases). The specimen sequenced was blood. The source is a boy aged 5-17 years in good health. In DNA, the CDR3 is TGTGCCAGCAGAGCCACACTCGGGGGAGGGACTGAAGCTTTCTTT. Encoded protein: CASRATLGGGTEAFF. Drawing the rest from reference TRBV2 and TRBJ1-1, the complete variable domain is EPEVTQTPSHQVTQMGQEVILRCVPISNHLYFYWYRQILGQKVEFLVSFYNNEISEKSEIFDDQFSVERPDGSNFTLKIRSTKLEDSAMYFCASRATLGGGTEAFFGQGTRLTVV.